The sequence of this TCR beta chain was determined in a study of blood T cell repertoires in COVID-19. Study background: In each case, the material was cDNA or gDNA derived from T cells, B-cell-depleted T cells, or PBMCs.

TCRdb keeps only in-frame clones here, not all; method: immunoSEQ multiplex PCR. This sample has some 300,000 clones, with approximately 88% found just once. The CDR3 totals 12 residues. The germline CDR1 and CDR2 sequences are MDHEN and SYDVKM. Trimming took off 4 bases at V and 13 bases at J, with 11 bases between the two ends. This clone occurred a few times. The source of this sequence is a woman aged 30 to 39 who had recovered from COVID-19. The specimen was peripheral blood. The chain employs TRBV28 and TRBJ1-6; D is unclear. The CDR3 DNA reads as TGTGCCAGCAGTTCCCCCGGGAGTCCCCTCCACTTT. This sequence encodes CASSSPGSPLHF.